The entry that follows covers one T cell receptor beta chain sequence. The target antigen is unknown. The data derive from a study of a mutant IDH1 vaccine in newly diagnosed glioma. Germline trimming cut 6 bases from V and 2 bases from J; bases unmatched to any gene: 4. The CDR3 has 14 residues. CDR1 and CDR2 from the germline V gene are MNHEY and SVGAGI. As for time point: week 11, during vaccination. Every single dose of the vaccine, 300 ug of mutant IDH1 20-mer peptide, came with topical imiquimod. Clones were sequenced by immunoSEQ multiplex PCR, and TCRdb holds only the in-frame ones, with some missing. This repertoire shows around 100,000 clones, 90% found once; its top ten account for 0.5% to 0.65%.

Specimen: PBMCs, collected from a glioma patient whose treatment included an IDH1 peptide vaccine. The rearrangement joins TRBV6-5 to TRBJ2-7, with 10 positions matching TRBD1. The clonotype originates from a woman between 50 and 59 years old with glioma. The chain's CDR3 is CASRSGTGAYEQYF. The DNA of the CDR3 is TGTGCCAGCAGATCCGGGACAGGGGCCTACGAGCAGTACTTC.